This TCR beta chain was captured in a study of high-grade serous ovarian cancer treatment subgroups. Study observations and caveats: Higher neoantigen levels went with greater TCR clonal relatedness. Repertoire analysis covered CDR3 alone, not CDR1 or CDR2.

V gave up 0 bases and J gave up 7 bases, with 14 bases separating them. The germline CDR1 and CDR2 sequences are SGHRS and YFSETQ. CDR3 size: 14 residues. As to this clone: What it recognizes is unknown.

Assay used: immunoSEQ multiplex PCR; TCRdb lists only in-frame clones, some missing. The data contain several thousand clones, approximately 71% of them singletons. Tumor samples were taken before definitive surgery or chemotherapy. The sample taken for sequencing was tumor tissue. This chain uses TRBV5-1 with TRBJ2-7; no definite D call. The receptor was isolated from a human donor with high-grade serous ovarian cancer. CDR3 protein: CASSLGPGGSEQYF. The CDR3 DNA is TGCGCCAGCAGCTTGGGGCCCGGCGGAAGTGAGCAGTACTTC.